Listed below are T cell receptor beta chains from one sample, sequenced in a study of blood T cell repertoires in COVID-19. Sequencing was performed with immunoSEQ multiplex PCR; in TCRdb, only in-frame clones are kept and a portion is missing. The sample contains 150,000 to 200,000 clones, around 80% of which appear only once. The sequenced material came from PBMCs or T cells enriched from blood (not recorded which). These receptors were collected from a woman in her forties or fifties who had recovered from COVID-19. The CDR3 runs from the conserved cysteine through the conserved F or W. Each record gives: D gene, V gene, clone size, J gene, CDR3 DNA, CDR3 protein. A D gene is named only where the DNA matches it firmly. Some rows mark clone size as missing; the rest say once, few, many or name a class of expanded clone.

d_gene: TRBD2
v_gene: TRBV7-2
abundance: NA
j_gene: TRBJ2-4
CDR3nt: TGTGCCAGCAGCTTAGCGATAATCAGCATACACACCGTAGCGGGGGAGGACATTCAGTACTTC
CDR3aa: CASSLAIISIHTVAGEDIQYF

d_gene: TRBD2
v_gene: TRBV7-2
abundance: NA
j_gene: TRBJ2-5
CDR3nt: TGTGCCAGCAGCTTTTCTAGCGGGGTGGGAGAGACCCAGTACTTC
CDR3aa: CASSFSSGVGETQYF

d_gene: TRBD1
v_gene: TRBV7-3
abundance: NA
j_gene: TRBJ2-1
CDR3nt: TGTGCCAGCAGCGAGCCGACAGGGGACAATGAGCAGTTCTTC
CDR3aa: CASSEPTGDNEQFF

d_gene: TRBD2
v_gene: TRBV7-6
abundance: NA
j_gene: TRBJ2-7
CDR3nt: TGTGCCAGCAGCTCGCGGACTAGCTACGAGCAGTACTTC
CDR3aa: CASSSRTSYEQYF

d_gene: TRBD2
v_gene: TRBV5-1
abundance: few
j_gene: TRBJ2-1
CDR3nt: TGCGCCAGCAGCTTGGCCGGGACTAGTGCGTACAATGAGCAGTTCTTC
CDR3aa: CASSLAGTSAYNEQFF

d_gene: NA
v_gene: TRBV19
abundance: once
j_gene: TRBJ2-1
CDR3nt: TGTGCCAGTAGTATAGGGCACCACAATGAGCAGTTCTTC
CDR3aa: CASSIGHHNEQFF

d_gene: NA
v_gene: TRBV6-5
abundance: once
j_gene: TRBJ2-1
CDR3nt: TGTGCCAGCAGTTACTCGAGGAGGGACAGAACTTATGAGCAGTTCTTC
CDR3aa: CASSYSRRDRTYEQFF

d_gene: TRBD2
v_gene: TRBV6-1
abundance: NA
j_gene: TRBJ2-5
CDR3nt: TGTGCCAGCAGTGAAGAACAGACTAGCGGGACCCAGTACTTC
CDR3aa: CASSEEQTSGTQYF

d_gene: TRBD2
v_gene: TRBV19
abundance: NA
j_gene: TRBJ2-1
CDR3nt: TGTGCCAGTAGTATAACCGGCCTAGCGGGTTACAATGAGCAGTTCTTC
CDR3aa: CASSITGLAGYNEQFF

d_gene: TRBD1
v_gene: TRBV18
abundance: NA
j_gene: TRBJ2-6
CDR3nt: TGTGCCAGCTCACCCGACAGGGGGCGAAGTGGGGCCAACGTCCTGACTTTC
CDR3aa: CASSPDRGRSGANVLTF

d_gene: NA
v_gene: TRBV7-9
abundance: NA
j_gene: TRBJ2-2
CDR3nt: TGTGCCAGCAGCCGACTCAGTGGCGGGGAGCTGTTTTTT
CDR3aa: CASSRLSGGELFF

d_gene: NA
v_gene: TRBV2
abundance: NA
j_gene: TRBJ2-6
CDR3nt: TGTGCCAGCAGTGTTAACAGGGCTGGGGCCAACGTCCTGACTTTC
CDR3aa: CASSVNRAGANVLTF

d_gene: NA
v_gene: TRBV9
abundance: NA
j_gene: TRBJ1-2
CDR3nt: TGTGCCAGCAGCGTAGACCTGGGGGGTGGCTACACCTTC
CDR3aa: CASSVDLGGGYTF

d_gene: TRBD1
v_gene: TRBV7-8
abundance: NA
j_gene: TRBJ1-2
CDR3nt: TGTGCCAGCAGCCGAGGACAGGGGGTCCCAACGGGCTACACCTTC
CDR3aa: CASSRGQGVPTGYTF

d_gene: NA
v_gene: TRBV19
abundance: NA
j_gene: TRBJ1-3
CDR3nt: TGTGCCAGTGGTCGGTCTGGAAACACCATATATTTT
CDR3aa: CASGRSGNTIYF

d_gene: NA
v_gene: TRBV7-9
abundance: NA
j_gene: TRBJ1-2
CDR3nt: TGTGCCAGCAGCTTAAACAGCAGGGATGGCTACACCTTC
CDR3aa: CASSLNSRDGYTF

d_gene: TRBD1
v_gene: TRBV7-9
abundance: NA
j_gene: TRBJ2-1
CDR3nt: TGTGCCAGCAGCGGGTCCGGGACAGGGAAGAATGAGCAGTTCTTC
CDR3aa: CASSGSGTGKNEQFF

d_gene: TRBD1
v_gene: TRBV12-3/TRBV12-4
abundance: NA
j_gene: TRBJ2-2
CDR3nt: TGTGCCAGAGGGGGCCTCAACACCGGGGAGCTGTTTTTT
CDR3aa: CARGGLNTGELFF

d_gene: NA
v_gene: TRBV6-6
abundance: NA
j_gene: TRBJ2-7
CDR3nt: TGTGCCAGCCGTCCGGGACTCGGCGAGCAGTACTTC
CDR3aa: CASRPGLGEQYF

d_gene: NA
v_gene: TRBV7-3
abundance: NA
j_gene: TRBJ2-1
CDR3nt: TGTGCCAGCAGCCCCAGGGTAAGCAATGAGCAGTTCTTC
CDR3aa: CASSPRVSNEQFF

d_gene: TRBD2
v_gene: TRBV6-5
abundance: NA
j_gene: TRBJ2-7
CDR3nt: TGTGCCAGCAGTTACAAACTAGCGAGCGAGCAGTACTTC
CDR3aa: CASSYKLASEQYF

d_gene: NA
v_gene: TRBV4-1
abundance: few
j_gene: TRBJ1-1
CDR3nt: TGCGCCAGCAGCCCCTCTATCTACAGGACCACTGAAGCTTTCTTT
CDR3aa: CASSPSIYRTTEAFF

d_gene: NA
v_gene: TRBV5-1
abundance: NA
j_gene: TRBJ1-3
CDR3nt: TGCGCCAGCAGCGGACTGGGTGGCGGAAACACCATATATTTT
CDR3aa: CASSGLGGGNTIYF

d_gene: TRBD1
v_gene: TRBV5-1
abundance: NA
j_gene: TRBJ1-2
CDR3nt: TGCGCCAGCAGCTTGATAGGACAGGGGTTAGGTGGCTACACCTTC
CDR3aa: CASSLIGQGLGGYTF

d_gene: NA
v_gene: TRBV27
abundance: NA
j_gene: TRBJ1-4
CDR3nt: TGTGCCAGCAGTCCCCTCGGACTTAATGGTGAAAAACTGTTTTTT
CDR3aa: CASSPLGLNGEKLFF

d_gene: TRBD1
v_gene: TRBV19
abundance: NA
j_gene: TRBJ2-1
CDR3nt: TGTGCCAGTAGTCGGGGGACAGGTTTCTACAATGAGCAGTTCTTC
CDR3aa: CASSRGTGFYNEQFF

d_gene: TRBD1
v_gene: TRBV19
abundance: NA
j_gene: TRBJ1-5
CDR3nt: TGTGCCAGTAGAACTTCCGGGACAGGGGTTCAGCCCCAGCATTTT
CDR3aa: CASRTSGTGVQPQHF

d_gene: NA
v_gene: TRBV10-3
abundance: once
j_gene: TRBJ2-6
CDR3nt: TGTGCCATCAGTGTTTTATTGGGGGCCAACGTCCTGACTTTC
CDR3aa: CAISVLLGANVLTF

d_gene: TRBD1
v_gene: TRBV18
abundance: NA
j_gene: TRBJ1-2
CDR3nt: TGTGCCAGCTCACCGGGGACAGGGGCGAGGTCTGGCTACACCTTC
CDR3aa: CASSPGTGARSGYTF

d_gene: TRBD1
v_gene: TRBV5-1
abundance: NA
j_gene: TRBJ1-2
CDR3nt: TGCGCCAGCAGCCCGGGACAGAACTATGGCTACACCTTC
CDR3aa: CASSPGQNYGYTF

d_gene: NA
v_gene: TRBV20-1
abundance: NA
j_gene: TRBJ1-2
CDR3nt: TGCAGTGCTGGCACTATGGAAGGCTACACCTTC
CDR3aa: CSAGTMEGYTF

d_gene: NA
v_gene: TRBV15
abundance: NA
j_gene: TRBJ1-1
CDR3nt: TGTGCCACCAGCAGGATAAACAGGCCGAACACTGAAGCTTTCTTT
CDR3aa: CATSRINRPNTEAFF

d_gene: NA
v_gene: TRBV19
abundance: NA
j_gene: TRBJ2-2
CDR3nt: TGTGCCAGTAGTATAGAGGGCAGGAACACCGGGGAGCTGTTTTTT
CDR3aa: CASSIEGRNTGELFF

d_gene: NA
v_gene: TRBV19
abundance: NA
j_gene: TRBJ1-5
CDR3nt: TGTGCCAGTAGTATAGGGGCTGGATCGGGGACCCAGCATTTT
CDR3aa: CASSIGAGSGTQHF

d_gene: NA
v_gene: TRBV27
abundance: NA
j_gene: TRBJ2-1
CDR3nt: TGTGCCAGCAGCTCGACAGGGAGGAGCTCCTACAATGAGCAGTTCTTC
CDR3aa: CASSSTGRSSYNEQFF

d_gene: NA
v_gene: TRBV4-2
abundance: NA
j_gene: TRBJ1-2
CDR3nt: TGTGCCAGCAGCCAAGGAGACAGCGAGATAAGACACTATGGCTACACCTTC
CDR3aa: CASSQGDSEIRHYGYTF

d_gene: TRBD2
v_gene: TRBV2
abundance: NA
j_gene: TRBJ2-3
CDR3nt: TGTGCCAGCAGTGAATCTCCGAGCGGGGGTGTGACAGATACGCAGTATTTT
CDR3aa: CASSESPSGGVTDTQYF

d_gene: TRBD1
v_gene: TRBV19
abundance: once
j_gene: TRBJ1-5
CDR3nt: TGTGCCAGTAGGGGGATAACCGGGACAGGGATTTTTAGCAATCAGCCCCAGCATTTT
CDR3aa: CASRGITGTGIFSNQPQHF

d_gene: TRBD1
v_gene: TRBV6-2/TRBV6-3
abundance: NA
j_gene: TRBJ2-7
CDR3nt: TGTGCCAGCAGTGAGGGACAGGGTTATCACTACGAGCAGTACTTC
CDR3aa: CASSEGQGYHYEQYF

d_gene: TRBD1
v_gene: TRBV6-1
abundance: NA
j_gene: TRBJ1-2
CDR3nt: TGTGCCAGCAGTGATGGGACAGGGGGCTTGGCCTATGGCTACACCTTC
CDR3aa: CASSDGTGGLAYGYTF

d_gene: TRBD1
v_gene: TRBV27
abundance: NA
j_gene: TRBJ2-5
CDR3nt: TGTGCCAGCAGTTTATGGGGACGGGACAGCGCCTCGGCGACCCAGTACTTC
CDR3aa: CASSLWGRDSASATQYF

d_gene: NA
v_gene: TRBV24-1
abundance: few
j_gene: TRBJ2-2
CDR3nt: TGTGCCACCAGTGGGCGGGTGCGGACCGGGGAGCTGTTTTTT
CDR3aa: CATSGRVRTGELFF

d_gene: TRBD1
v_gene: TRBV27
abundance: NA
j_gene: TRBJ1-5
CDR3nt: TGTGCCAGCAAAATACAGGGGACGAGTCAGCCCCAGCATTTT
CDR3aa: CASKIQGTSQPQHF

d_gene: TRBD2
v_gene: TRBV7-8
abundance: NA
j_gene: TRBJ2-3
CDR3nt: TGTGCCAGCAGCCCTACACTAGCGGGAGGTTATACGCAGTATTTT
CDR3aa: CASSPTLAGGYTQYF

d_gene: TRBD1
v_gene: TRBV6-6
abundance: NA
j_gene: TRBJ2-7
CDR3nt: TGTGCCAGCAGGCCGCCCGGGACAGGAACCTACGAGCAGTACTTC
CDR3aa: CASRPPGTGTYEQYF

d_gene: NA
v_gene: TRBV12-3/TRBV12-4
abundance: NA
j_gene: TRBJ2-7
CDR3nt: TGTGCCACCGGTTTTAGCTCCTACGAGCAGTACTTC
CDR3aa: CATGFSSYEQYF

d_gene: TRBD1
v_gene: TRBV4-3
abundance: NA
j_gene: TRBJ2-7
CDR3nt: TGCGCCAGCAGCCAAGCTAGGACAGGGGCGGGCGAGCAGTACTTC
CDR3aa: CASSQARTGAGEQYF